This T cell receptor beta chain was obtained from a study of OX40 agonist ivuxolimab in advanced cancers. Overall study: A diagnosis of hepatocellular carcinoma, melanoma, renal cell or head and neck cancer was present in dose-escalation patients.

Assay used: immunoSEQ multiplex PCR; TCRdb lists only in-frame clones, some missing. Of fewer than 70,000 clones listed, about 90% were seen once; the top ten hold 2.5% to 3%. A single count supports this clone. The germline V gene has CDR1 SGHTA and CDR2 FQGNSA. The CDR3 has 15 amino acids. The ends were cut back, 5 bases at V and 0 bases at J, with 13 bases in the middle. The V gene is TRBV7-2, the J gene TRBJ1-2; no reliable D call. Sequences were derived from CD4+ or CD8+ T cells sorted from blood, sampled in a trial of the OX40 agonist ivuxolimab. The sequence was obtained from an adult with an advanced solid tumor such as melanoma, head and neck, liver or kidney cancer. The CDR3 bases are TGTGCCAGCAGCCTGCAGAGTGGCTCTAACTATGGCTACACCTTC. Encoded protein: CASSLQSGSNYGYTF.